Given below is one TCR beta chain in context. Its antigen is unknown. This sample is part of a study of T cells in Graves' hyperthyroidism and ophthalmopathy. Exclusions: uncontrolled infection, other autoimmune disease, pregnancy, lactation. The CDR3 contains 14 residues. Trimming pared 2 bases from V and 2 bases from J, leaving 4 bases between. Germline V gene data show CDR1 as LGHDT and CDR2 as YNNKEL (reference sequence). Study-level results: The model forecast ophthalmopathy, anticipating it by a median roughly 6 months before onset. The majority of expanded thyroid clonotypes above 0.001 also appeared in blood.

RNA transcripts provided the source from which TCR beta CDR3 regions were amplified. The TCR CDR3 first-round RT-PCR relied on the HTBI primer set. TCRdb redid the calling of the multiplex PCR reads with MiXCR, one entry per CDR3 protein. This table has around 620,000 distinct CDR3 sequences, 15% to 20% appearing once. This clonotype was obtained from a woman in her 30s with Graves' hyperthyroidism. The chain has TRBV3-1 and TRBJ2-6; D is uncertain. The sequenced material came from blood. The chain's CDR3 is CASSQTAGANVLTF. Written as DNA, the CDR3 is TGTGCCAGCAGCCAAACCGCTGGGGCCAACGTCCTGACTTTC.